Listed below are T cell receptor beta chains from one sample, sequenced in a study of shared clonotypes between healthy human individuals. Some clones are missing from TCRdb's copy, which holds only in-frame ones; the method was immunoSEQ multiplex PCR. This table has 750,000 to 1,000,000 clones, roughly 92% appearing once. The sequenced sample was naive CD8+ T cells sorted from blood. The receptors originated from a man under 40 in good health. CDR3s leave out the opening cysteine and the closing phenylalanine or tryptophan.

J gene,V gene,CDR3 protein
TRBJ2-7,TRBV6-6,ASSYSGHWYEQY
TRBJ1-5,TRBV6-1,ASSEAVEDGNQPQH
TRBJ2-2,TRBV21-1,ASSKDRGTGELF
TRBJ1-1,TRBV7-9,ASSLVDGDITEAF
TRBJ1-5,TRBV5-1,ASSLEGRVLQPQH
TRBJ1-2,TRBV18,ASSPPWQGPQANYGYT
TRBJ1-3,TRBV2,ASSETKSGNTIY
TRBJ2-2,TRBV19,ASSVSSGRYVGSGELF
TRBJ2-6,TRBV2,ASGPTASGANVLT
TRBJ2-7,TRBV4-1,ASSQFRDGYYEQY
TRBJ2-7,TRBV7-9,ASSLPFQGANEQY
TRBJ2-7,TRBV12-5,ASAGEGTGDHEQY
TRBJ2-7,TRBV7-9,ASSSRSSYEQY
TRBJ2-5,TRBV4-1,ASSDRTGKETQY
TRBJ2-7,TRBV6-6,ASSYTGTPYEQY
TRBJ2-3,TRBV29-1,SVGGAGTTDTQY
TRBJ2-7,TRBV7-9,ASSPHPYEQY
TRBJ2-1,TRBV27,ASSPAGVHEQF
TRBJ2-1,TRBV28,ASSLHRRVSYNEQF
TRBJ1-4,TRBV28,ASSPRQGVLEKLF
TRBJ2-1,TRBV7-6,ASSLEGVQGVNNEQF
TRBJ2-3,TRBV28,ASSPTGTKSTDTQY